This passage covers 26 T cell receptor beta chains from one sample sequenced in a study of identical twins. A single record per CDR3 protein comes from TCRdb applying MiXCR to the 5' RACE reads. Counted here are around 530,000 distinct CDR3 sequences, nearly 15% occurring once; the ten biggest clones make up about 0.4%. The sample also formed part of further work on yellow fever vaccine responses in identical twins.

The sample was CD4+ T cells sorted from blood. The receptors were gathered from a woman aged 18 to 35 in good health.

This clonotype was seen many times. Its ends do not fully match the called genes, so a read error is possible. CDR3 sequence reads: CASTLAGADTQYF. In DNA, the CDR3 is TGTGCCAGCACTTTAGCGGGAGCAGATACGCAGTATTTT. The rearrangement links TRBV28 to TRBJ2-3, with 9 bases matching TRBD2. Germline V gives CDR1 MDHEN, CDR2 SYDVKM. There are 13 residues in the CDR3. The full variable domain, completed using reference TRBV28 and TRBJ2-3, is DVKVTQSSRYLVKRTGEKVFLECVQDMDHENMFWYRQDPGLGLRLIYFSYDVKMKEKGDIPEGYSVSREKKERFSLILESASTNQTSMYLCASTLAGADTQYFGPGTRLTVL.

Many counts were recorded for this clonotype. The chain carries TRBV12-3 or TRBV12-4 and TRBJ1-2; 7 bases are a match to TRBD1. Trimming cost V 5 bases and J 4 bases; bases outside gene matches: 7. This CDR3 is built from 14 residues. The CDR3 DNA reads as TGTGCCAGCAGTCCTCGACAGGGTATCTATGGCTACACCTTC. It specifies CASSPRQGIYGYTF.

This clonotype was counted between two and nine times. The chain links TRBV7-2 to TRBJ2-1; a possible D gene is TRBD2 (6 bases). This CDR3 region has 13 residues. The germline V and J ends were trimmed by 5 bases and 11 bases, with 16 bases remaining between them. Germline CDR1 and CDR2: SGHTA and FQGNSA. This CDR3 reads CASSLIGEVQQFF. The CDR3 region has the DNA TGTGCCAGCAGCCTAATAGGGGAGGTGCAGCAGTTCTTC. Full variable domain (outside the CDR3, taken from reference TRBV7-2 and TRBJ2-1): GAGVSQSPSNKVTEKGKDVELRCDPISGHTALYWYRQSLGQGLEFLIYFQGNSAPDKSGLPSDRFSAERTGGSVSTLTIQRTQQEDSAVYLCASSLIGEVQQFFGPGTRLTVL.

This clonotype was observed many times. This sequence joins TRBV5-1 and TRBJ2-7; D is uncertain. Trimming shortened V by 0 bases and J by 0 bases, and 7 bases separated the two germline ends. CDR1 SGHRS and CDR2 YFSETQ come from the germline V gene. The CDR3 is 14 amino acids. CDR3 region: CASSLDGSSYEQYF. CDR3 in DNA: TGCGCCAGCAGCTTGGACGGAAGCTCCTACGAGCAGTACTTC.

In regard to this clonotype: Germline and junction disagree at one end, which may indicate a read error. The chain has TRBV20-1 and TRBJ2-3; 11 bases fit TRBD2. The CDR3 consists of 17 residues. In germline, CDR1 is DFQATT, CDR2 SNEGSKA (reference sequence). The CDR3 DNA is TGCTGTGCTAGCCCTCCCCGACTAGCGGGGCTTACAGATACGCAGTATTTT. Its protein product is CCASPPRLAGLTDTQYF.

Ten or more counts support this clonotype. This sequence joins TRBV12-3 or TRBV12-4 and TRBJ1-4, with 8 positions matching TRBD1. With V trimmed by 6 bases and J by 8 bases, 8 bases remained unmatched. This CDR3 is built from 14 residues. The DNA of the CDR3 is TGTGCCAGCAGCAGGGGACAGGTAGACGAAAAACTGTTTTTT. It encodes CASSRGQVDEKLFF.

This clonotype came up a few times. CDR3 sequence (DNA): TGTGCCATCAGTGAGCCCGGCTACGAGCAGTACGTC. This codes for CAISEPGYEQYV. The chain employs TRBV10-3 and TRBJ2-7; D is unclear. The CDR3 is 12 amino acids. Trimming stripped 2 bases from V and 3 bases from J, with 5 bases between. Germline CDR1 reads ENHRY; CDR2 reads SYGVKD.

This clonotype was seen only a few times. The chain recombines TRBV12-3 or TRBV12-4 with TRBJ2-7, with TRBD1 as a possible D gene (6 bases). Between the trimmed V and J ends, which lost 7 bases and 5 bases, there was a span of 15 bases. The CDR3 extends over 13 amino acids. CDR3 residues: CASTDTGLHEQYF. CDR3 nucleotide sequence: TGTGCCAGCACGGATACAGGGTTACACGAGCAGTACTTC.

This chain joins TRBV6-5 and TRBJ2-1; D may be TRBD1 (5 bases). The germline V and J ends were trimmed by 2 bases and 3 bases, with 5 bases remaining between them. CDR1 MNHEY and CDR2 SVGAGI come from the germline V gene. The CDR3 contains 13 residues. The CDR3 spells CASSYRGYNEQFF. In DNA, the CDR3 is TGTGCCAGCAGTTACAGGGGCTACAATGAGCAGTTCTTC.

This clonotype was counted a few times. This chain connects TRBV11-2 to TRBJ2-3; 8 bases align to TRBD2. Germline V gene lookup returns CDR1 SGHAT and CDR2 FQNNGV. V dropped 4 bases and J dropped 1; count of bases not matched to a gene: 16. The length of the CDR3 is 19 residues. CDR3 in DNA: TGTGCCAGCAGCTCGCCTCCGGGGTGGACTAGCAGTGGCACAGATACGCAGTATTTT. It is translated as CASSSPPGWTSSGTDTQYF.

The CDR3 DNA reads as TGTGCCATCAGTGCTATCCCTAAGACCCCAGATACGCAGTATTTT. Translated: CAISAIPKTPDTQYF. The gene calls are TRBV10-3 and TRBJ2-3, with D uncertain. The germline V and J ends were trimmed by 4 bases and 4 bases, with 15 bases remaining between them. This CDR3 has 15 amino acids. The germline V gene has CDR1 ENHRY and CDR2 SYGVKD.

This clonotype was seen a handful of times. V and J are TRBV7-9 and TRBJ2-2; D call uncertain. There are 12 residues in the CDR3. The germline gives CDR1 SEHNR, CDR2 FQNEAQ (reference sequence). With 2 bases removed from V and 7 bases from J, the gap between germline ends came to 5 bases. The CDR3 DNA follows: TGTGCCAGCAGCTTAAGTTTCGGGGAGCTGTTTTTT. This encodes CASSLSFGELFF.

The genes are TRBV28 and TRBJ2-3, with D unclear. The germline V gene encodes CDR1 MDHEN and CDR2 SYDVKM. V was pared by 10 bases and J by 2 bases, with 10 bases between. This CDR3 contains 12 residues. The DNA of the CDR3 is TGTGCCACTTCGGTGCTCACAGATACGCAGTATTTT. Its protein product is CATSVLTDTQYF.

There are a few counts of this clonotype. This chain connects TRBV29-1 to TRBJ1-1, with TRBD1 matching over 11 bases. The CDR3 consists of 14 residues. Per germline, CDR1 SQVTM and CDR2 ANQGSEA. J was trimmed by 7 bases and V by 5 bases; bases with no gene match: 9. The DNA of the CDR3 is TGCAGCGTTTACTGGACAGGGGGCTTTGATGAAGCTTTCTTT. It yields the protein CSVYWTGGFDEAFF.

The chain is built from TRBV12-3 or TRBV12-4 and TRBJ2-2; TRBD2 agrees at 7 bases. J was trimmed by 5 bases and V by 6 bases; bases with no gene match: 9. The length of the CDR3 is 15 residues. The CDR3: CASSLPGGRTGELFF. In DNA form, the CDR3 reads TGTGCCAGCAGCCTTCCGGGAGGACGGACCGGGGAGCTGTTTTTT.

This clonotype was seen at least ten times. V usage is TRBV20-1 and J usage is TRBJ1-1, with D hard to call. CDR3 size: 12 residues. V lost 6 bases, J lost 0 bases, and 8 bases lay in between. Germline V lookup: CDR1 DFQATT, CDR2 SNEGSKA (reference sequence). CDR3 amino acids: CSAPIMNTEAFF. Written as DNA, the CDR3 is TGCAGTGCGCCAATTATGAACACTGAAGCTTTCTTT.

This clonotype was seen only a few times. The V call is TRBV3-1, the J call TRBJ2-1, with a possible D match to TRBD2 (6 bases). CDR1 and CDR2 from the germline V gene are LGHDT and YNNKEL (reference sequence). Trimming removed 2 bases at V and 4 bases at J, with 15 bases between. The CDR3 is 16 residues long. The CDR3: CASSQSGTHIYNEQFF. The CDR3 region has the DNA TGTGCCAGCAGCCAATCCGGGACTCATATTTACAATGAGCAGTTCTTC.

The table lists this clonotype with a few counts. The genes are TRBV29-1 and TRBJ2-5, with D possibly matching TRBD2 (6 bases). Trimming removed 2 bases at V and 2 bases at J, with 9 bases between. The CDR3 extends over 13 amino acids. Germline loops: CDR1 SQVTM, CDR2 ANQGSEA. The DNA for the CDR3 is TGCAGCGTTGAATTGGCGGGGCAAGAGACCCAGTACTTC. This codes for CSVELAGQETQYF.

The V gene is TRBV10-3, the J gene TRBJ1-2; D may be TRBD1 (5 bases). Trimming shortened V by 11 bases and J by 3 bases, and 10 bases separated the two germline ends. CDR1 ENHRY and CDR2 SYGVKD come from the germline V gene. The CDR3 sequence is 11 residues long. Here the CDR3 DNA reads TGTGCCTCTGGACAAGACTATGGCTACACCTTC. As protein: CASGQDYGYTF.

The chain is built from TRBV4-1 and TRBJ2-3; TRBD2 aligns across 9 bases. Per the germline V gene, CDR1 is MGHRA and CDR2 is YSYEKL. V was clipped by 0 bases and J by 5 bases; unmatched bases: 12. The CDR3 length is 18 residues. The CDR3 sequence is CASSQEPLAGGLRDTQYF. DNA for the CDR3: TGCGCCAGCAGCCAAGAACCCCTTGCGGGGGGGTTGAGAGATACGCAGTATTTT.

The V call is TRBV7-9, the J call TRBJ1-1; D is perhaps TRBD1 (6 bases). V was clipped by 3 bases and J by 4 bases, with 12 bases between them. CDR1 and CDR2 (germline): SEHNR, FQNEAQ (reference sequence). This CDR3 region has 14 residues. The CDR3 nucleotides are TGTGCCAGCAGCTTTGCGACAGGCCCCACTGAAGCTTTCTTT. This encodes CASSFATGPTEAFF.

The chain has TRBV2 and TRBJ2-3; a possible D gene is TRBD2 (6 bases). Looked up from germline, CDR1 is SNHLY and CDR2 is FYNNEI. This CDR3 has 18 residues. The V end lost 1 base, the J end lost 1 base, and 18 bases lay between the germline ends. The CDR3 nucleotides read TGTGCCAGCAGTGAAGGGGGTTCGGGACTGACGGGCACAGATACGCAGTATTTT. This gives the protein CASSEGGSGLTGTDTQYF.

This chain connects TRBV25-1 to TRBJ2-6; D unresolved. V lost 5 bases and J lost 2, with 10 bases in between. Germline V lookup: CDR1 MGHDK, CDR2 SYGVNS. The length of the CDR3 is 15 residues. The CDR3 DNA is TGTGCCAGCAGTCCACGGGTGGCTGGGGCCAACGTCCTGACTTTC. It specifies CASSPRVAGANVLTF.

In this sample, this clonotype turned up a few times. The chain links TRBV29-1 to TRBJ2-3; tentatively, D is TRBD1 (5 bases). V lost 3 bases and J 6 bases, leaving 10 bases between the germline ends. This CDR3 region has 12 residues. Germline V gene sequence: CDR1 SQVTM, CDR2 ANQGSEA. The CDR3 bases are TGCAGCGTTGAGACAGTTCCCGATACGCAGTATTTT. Translating it yields CSVETVPDTQYF.

The chain joins TRBV7-9 to TRBJ1-3; no clear D gene. The CDR3 is 14 amino acids. Trimming shortened V by 0 bases and J by 8 bases, and 11 bases separated the two germline ends. CDR1 is SEHNR, CDR2 FQNEAQ, per germline (reference sequence). The CDR3, as DNA: TGTGCCAGCAGCTTAGCGAGAGGGTACGACACCATATATTTT. Translating it yields CASSLARGYDTIYF.

This clonotype was counted a few times. The chain links TRBV5-1 to TRBJ1-1, with a possible D match to TRBD1 (5 bases). V was shortened by 4 bases and J by 1 base, with 11 bases between the two germline ends. Germline V lookup: CDR1 SGHRS, CDR2 YFSETQ. The CDR3 runs 14 residues. CDR3 nucleotide sequence: TGCGCCAGCAGCGTCCAACAGGAGAACACTGAAGCTTTCTTT. It encodes CASSVQQENTEAFF. The full variable domain, its missing parts supplied by reference TRBV5-1 and TRBJ1-1, is KAGVTQTPRYLIKTRGQQVTLSCSPISGHRSVSWYQQTPGQGLQFLFEYFSETQRNKGNFPGRFSGRQFSNSRSEMNVSTLELGDSALYLCASSVQQENTEAFFGQGTRLTVV.